This is a list of T cell receptor beta chains from one sample in a study of cytomegalovirus exposure and HLA in healthy donors. Libraries were prepared by immunoSEQ multiplex PCR; TCRdb keeps only in-frame clonotypes and omits some of them. The table records under 200,000 clones, approximately 83% of them present only once. What was sequenced was PBMCs. The receptors shown here come from a man between 18 and 35 years old in good health and CMV-seropositive. Both conserved end residues are part of each CDR3. D genes are given only for firm matches. Clone size is shown for a subset of rows, as once, few, many or a class of expanded clone.

TRBV7-3	NA	NA	TRBJ2-1	15	TGTGCCAGCAGCCTTGCCGCGGAGTGGAGCAATGAGCAGTTCTTC	CASSLAAEWSNEQFF
TRBV5-1	NA	NA	TRBJ2-2	15	TGCGCCAGCAGCTTGGTGCCCCCAGGGGCCGGGGAGCTGTTTTTT	CASSLVPPGAGELFF
TRBV14	TRBD2	NA	TRBJ2-2	14	TGTGCCAGCAGCCTTACGGGGGGACCCGGGGAGCTGTTTTTT	CASSLTGGPGELFF
TRBV9	NA	NA	TRBJ2-1	15	TGTGCCAGCAGCGGGACAGTCCTCTCCTACAATGAGCAGTTCTTC	CASSGTVLSYNEQFF
TRBV2	NA	NA	TRBJ2-7	12	TGTGCCAGCGGGGGACAATCCTACGAGCAGTACTTC	CASGGQSYEQYF
TRBV10-1	TRBD2	NA	TRBJ2-3	16	TGCGCCAGCAGTGCGGCTAGCGGGGTTAGCACAGATACGCAGTATTTT	CASSAASGVSTDTQYF
TRBV7-6	NA	NA	TRBJ2-5	16	TGTGCCAGCAGCTTACGGCCGTTGGACAAACAAGAGACCCAGTACTTC	CASSLRPLDKQETQYF
TRBV7-2	NA	NA	TRBJ2-7	15	TGTGCCAGCAGCTTGGGCCCCCTAGCCCAATACGAGCAGTACTTC	CASSLGPLAQYEQYF
TRBV7-2	TRBD1	NA	TRBJ2-7	15	TGTGCCAGCAGCTTAGGCGGGACAGGGGCCTACGAGCAGTACTTC	CASSLGGTGAYEQYF
TRBV5-1	TRBD1	once	TRBJ2-3	16	TGCGCCAGCAGCCCCGGGACAGGGGGATTGGCAGATACGCAGTATTTT	CASSPGTGGLADTQYF
TRBV30	TRBD1	NA	TRBJ1-2	13	TGTGCCTGGAGTCCAGGACAGGGGATGGGCTACACCTTC	CAWSPGQGMGYTF
TRBV5-1	TRBD2	NA	TRBJ2-4	16	TGCGCCAGCAGCCCCGACGGACTAGCGGGGACAAACATTCAGTACTTC	CASSPDGLAGTNIQYF
TRBV7-2	TRBD1	NA	TRBJ2-5	13	TGTGCCAGCAGATTAGGGGGCCCCAGGACCCAGTACTTC	CASRLGGPRTQYF
TRBV7-2	NA	NA	TRBJ1-1	13	TGTGCCAGCAGCCCAGGGGTGGGGACTGAAGCTTTCTTT	CASSPGVGTEAFF
TRBV6-4	TRBD2	NA	TRBJ2-4	14	TGTGCCAGCAGTGAAGTCGGGGGGGAAAACATTCAGTACTTC	CASSEVGGENIQYF
TRBV18	NA	NA	TRBJ1-1	15	TGTGCCAGCTCACCACTTAAGGTTGAGAGGACTGAAGCTTTCTTT	CASSPLKVERTEAFF
TRBV11-3	NA	NA	TRBJ2-5	14	TGTGCCAGCAGCCCGCAGGGGATCCAGGAGACCCAGTACTTC	CASSPQGIQETQYF
TRBV2	TRBD2	NA	TRBJ2-3	19	TGTGCCAGCACCAAACTAGCGGGGGAAGCGGGGTTTTACACAGATACGCAGTATTTT	CASTKLAGEAGFYTDTQYF
TRBV11-2	TRBD2	NA	TRBJ2-3	12	TGTGCCAGCAGCTGGGGGGGGGATACGCAGTATTTT	CASSWGGDTQYF
TRBV27	TRBD1	NA	TRBJ1-1	14	TGTGCCAGCAGTTTCCGACAGGGGACCACTGAAGCTTTCTTT	CASSFRQGTTEAFF
TRBV5-1	NA	NA	TRBJ2-7	15	TGCGCCAGCAGCTTGAGCGGCGGAACCCGCTACGAGCAGTACTTC	CASSLSGGTRYEQYF
TRBV7-9	TRBD2	few	TRBJ2-1	17	TGTGCCAGCAGCTTAATACCGAGACTAGCGGGGTACAATGAGCAGTTCTTC	CASSLIPRLAGYNEQFF
TRBV5-6	NA	few	TRBJ1-2	12	TGTGCCAGCAGCTACAGGGCCTATGGCTACACCTTC	CASSYRAYGYTF
TRBV6-5	NA	NA	TRBJ1-2	15	TGTGCCAGCAGTTACGGAAAAACAGGGTATGGAGACTACACCTTC	CASSYGKTGYGDYTF
TRBV4-1	NA	few	TRBJ2-7	14	TGCGCCAGCAGCCAAGATTTGAGGGGGACCGAGCAGTACTTC	CASSQDLRGTEQYF
TRBV7-2	NA	NA	TRBJ1-6	15	TGTGCCAGCAGCTTATATACAGGCGATAATTCACCCCTCCACTTT	CASSLYTGDNSPLHF
TRBV4-2	NA	NA	TRBJ1-2	16	TGTGCCAGCAGCCCCTCCCGGGGGACCGCCACTTATGGCTACACCTTC	CASSPSRGTATYGYTF
TRBV19	NA	NA	TRBJ2-7	14	TGTGCCAGTAGTATACGCGGCGGATTCTACGAGCAGTACTTC	CASSIRGGFYEQYF
TRBV5-1	TRBD1	NA	TRBJ1-1	15	TGCGCCAGCAGCTTGGGGACAGGGACGAACACTGAAGCTTTCTTT	CASSLGTGTNTEAFF
TRBV7-8	TRBD2	NA	TRBJ2-2	15	TGTGCCAGCAGCTTACTAGCGGGTACAACCGGGGAGCTGTTTTTT	CASSLLAGTTGELFF
TRBV27	TRBD1	NA	TRBJ2-7	14	TGTGCCAGCAAATCCGGGACAGGGCCCACGGAGCAGTACTTC	CASKSGTGPTEQYF
TRBV5-1	NA	NA	TRBJ2-1	15	TGCGCCAGCAGCTTCAACGGGGGTCAGAGCAATGAGCAGTTCTTC	CASSFNGGQSNEQFF
TRBV6-6	NA	NA	TRBJ2-7	15	TGTGCCAGCAGTTACGGCCCAGATGGGGGCGTCGAGCAGTACTTC	CASSYGPDGGVEQYF
TRBV6-5	NA	NA	TRBJ2-2	14	TGTGCCAGCAGTTACTCGTCGGGCACCGGGGAGCTGTTTTTT	CASSYSSGTGELFF
TRBV5-4	NA	NA	TRBJ1-1	13	TGTGCCAGCAGCTTTCAGGGGAACACTGAAGCTTTCTTT	CASSFQGNTEAFF
TRBV11-2	TRBD1	NA	TRBJ2-5	16	TGTGCCAGCAGCCCTATGCGGACAGGGGGCACGGAGACCCAGTACTTC	CASSPMRTGGTETQYF
TRBV5-6	NA	NA	TRBJ2-3	14	TGTGCCAGCAGCTTGGGGATAGCTACAGATACGCAGTATTTT	CASSLGIATDTQYF
TRBV21-1	NA	once	TRBJ1-3	18	TGTGCCAGCAGCGGAGCCCAAGCAGGGGGTAGTTCTGGAAACACCATATATTTT	CASSGAQAGGSSGNTIYF
TRBV4-1	NA	once	TRBJ2-3	15	TGCGCCAGCAGCCAAGCACCGGCGGGCCTAGATACGCAGTATTTT	CASSQAPAGLDTQYF
TRBV5-8	TRBD1	NA	TRBJ2-7	13	TGTGCCAGCAGCTCCAACAGGGGCACCGAGCAGTACTTC	CASSSNRGTEQYF
TRBV9	NA	NA	TRBJ2-7	15	TGTGCCAGCAGCGTAGTTCCCACCAGCTCCTACGAGCAGTACTTC	CASSVVPTSSYEQYF
TRBV6-1	TRBD1	NA	TRBJ2-7	13	TGTGCCAGCCGGGACAGGGGATACTACGAGCAGTACTTC	CASRDRGYYEQYF
TRBV2	TRBD2	NA	TRBJ2-5	16	TGTGCCAGCAGTGATGGCCTAGCGGACTACCAAGAGACCCAGTACTTC	CASSDGLADYQETQYF
TRBV2	TRBD2	NA	TRBJ2-3	16	TGTGCCAGCAGTTCCCGGACTAGCGGGGCCACAGATACGCAGTATTTT	CASSSRTSGATDTQYF
TRBV30	NA	NA	TRBJ2-7	12	TGTGCCTCGTCAGGCTCGTCCTACGAGCAGTACTTC	CASSGSSYEQYF
TRBV7-8	NA	NA	TRBJ2-7	13	TGTGCCAGCAGCTCCAGGGTCTCGACCGAGCAGTACTTC	CASSSRVSTEQYF
TRBV5-1	NA	NA	TRBJ1-2	17	TGCGCCAGCAGCCCCCGTATGAGCCTTCTAAATTCTTATGGCTACACCTTC	CASSPRMSLLNSYGYTF
TRBV4-3	TRBD1	NA	TRBJ2-1	16	TGCGCCAGCAGCCAAGCATTGCAGGGGGCAAACAATGAGCAGTTCTTC	CASSQALQGANNEQFF
TRBV7-2	TRBD2	NA	TRBJ2-7	15	TGTGCCAGCAGCTTGACTAGCGGGGGGACCTACGAGCAGTACTTC	CASSLTSGGTYEQYF